This T cell receptor (beta chain) originates from a study of long-term antiretroviral therapy in people with HIV. Overall study findings and caveats: Whichever time point was examined, clones expanded before ART dominated the repertoire. Blood dating 2004 to 2017 may reflect older ART regimens. Despite increasing after ART, diversity remained lower than that of transplant donor controls.

CDR3 length equals 13 residues. Samples were assayed with immunoSEQ v3.0 at survey level. Sequenced by immunoSEQ multiplex PCR; TCRdb stores in-frame clones only, minus some. The sample consists of tens of thousands of clones, approximately 95% of them appearing once. To note about this clone: Its antigen is currently unknown.

The sequence came from a man over 45 with HIV. The sequencing used unsorted PBMCs, collected 5.3 years after starting antiretroviral therapy. The chain is built from TRBV21-1 and TRBJ1-1. TRBV21-1 is flagged as a pseudogene. The CDR3 protein is CASSLADGTEAFF. CDR3 nucleotide sequence: TGTGCCAGCAGCCTCGCCGATGGCACTGAAGCTTTCTTT.